Included here is one T cell receptor beta chain sequence, with context. This clone has only a few counts. Its cognate antigen has yet to be identified. No quality values exist for individual bases; no much larger clone is one base distant. The immunoSEQ Assay, a bias-controlled multiplex PCR, was used to amplify TCRbeta CDR3 regions from genomic DNA. Concerning the study's data processing: The number of nucleated cells in each sample was estimated by amplification of reference gene primers within the assay. Sequence reads were collapsed and filtered to measure the absolute abundance of every unique TCRbeta CDR3 rearrangement. For each sample, productive Simpson clonality was calculated as the square root of Simpson's diversity index across productive rearrangements. The table comes from immuneACCESS by way of TCRdb, which keeps in-frame sequences with V and J called. Part of the clones is missing from these tables; in studies checked, under half for an unresolved V gene and the rest for unknown reasons. V, J and clone size derive from that table, while D and trimming were established from the DNA sequence. The sample profile shows hundreds of thousands of clones; just under 90% of them were found once. The ten largest clones represent roughly 0.25% of the sample.

Each collaborating institution followed its own protocols to collect whole blood in K2EDTA tubes. For TCRbeta analysis, collaborator samples were shipped as frozen whole blood, as isolated PBMCs, or as DNA extracted from either sample type. This specimen belongs to a study of blood T cell repertoires in COVID-19 (dated by TCRdb to about 2020). Background on the whole study: Samples covering the acute and convalescent phases of COVID-19 were provided by collaborators in the United States, Italy and Spain. The material from the prospective study consisted of cDNA or gDNA derived from T cells, B-cell-depleted T cells, or PBMCs. Subjects who had been exposed to COVID-19, were actively infected with it, or had recovered from it provided the deeply sampled blood TCRbeta repertoires that made up the dataset. The repertoires were made available in a free public database intended to serve as a resource for research on the immune response to SARS-CoV-2. The samples were drawn from the first 160 participants of the ongoing ImmuneRACE study and from 1,254 subjects provided by 6 global collaborators. A de-identified subject ID, COVID-19 status, age in years and sex were almost always included in the sample metadata. Where available, HLA class I and class II types were obtained from metadata supplied by the sample provider rather than from assay-based typing. The research as a whole found: Clinical and demographic metadata were provided uncurated, with the amount varying by source and participant.

According to the germline V gene (reference sequence), CDR1 reads SEHNR and CDR2 reads FQNEAQ. The junction shows trimming of 5 bases on V and 7 bases on J, plus 17 bases between the germline ends. Its CDR3 holds 14 amino acids, cysteine through phenylalanine. Only CDR3 DNA is held: 42 bases, read in frame from base 1. The rearrangement joined TRBV7-9 to TRBJ1-1; the D region possibly corresponds to TRBD1 (5 bases align). This sequence originates from a woman aged 18-35 years with acute or convalescent COVID-19. Source material: peripheral blood. The sequence in DNA is TGTGCCAGCAGCGGGGGAAGTCGGGGGATTGAAGCTTTCTTT. Translated, this gives CASSGGSRGIEAFF. This CDR3, with the reference TRBV7-9 and TRBJ1-1 proteins standing in past its ends, gives the full variable domain DTGVSQNPRHKITKRGQNVTFRCDPISEHNRLYWYRQTLGQGPEFLTYFQNEAQLEKSRLLSDRFSAERPKGSFSTLEIQRTEQGDSAMYLCASSGGSRGIEAFFGQGTRLTVV.